Below, 8 T cell receptor beta chains from the same sample are listed, as sequenced in a study of identical twins. TCRdb processed the 5' RACE reads anew with MiXCR; each CDR3 protein has one entry. The data hold just over 450,000 distinct CDR3 sequences, with 12% to 15% observed a single time. These same records also appear under a second study, on yellow fever vaccine responses in identical twins.

The sequencing input was CD4+ T cells sorted from blood. The source of these receptors is a woman aged 18-29 years in good health.

This clonotype has just a few counts. V gene TRBV5-1 combines with J gene TRBJ2-7; TRBD1 matches at 7 bases. The CDR3 is 13 residues long. The ends lost 5 bases at V and 11 bases at J; junction bases unmatched: 13. Germline CDR1 SGHRS, CDR2 YFSETQ. CDR3 nucleotides: TGCGCCAGCAGAGAAGGGGACAGCTCCACCGAGTACTTC. Amino acid sequence: CASREGDSSTEYF.

This clonotype was observed a handful of times. The chain couples TRBV7-9 to TRBJ2-3; 9 nucleotides match TRBD2. The V and J ends lost 4 bases and 1 base, in that order; junction bases with no gene match: 6. Germline V gene sequence: CDR1 SEHNR, CDR2 FQNEAQ (reference sequence). The CDR3 has 16 residues. CDR3 DNA sequence: TGTGCCAGCAGCTCATTGACTAGCGGCCGCACAGATACGCAGTATTTT. The encoded protein is CASSSLTSGRTDTQYF.

This clonotype appeared a few times. The chain carries TRBV18 and TRBJ1-1; D unclear. CDR1 is KGHSH and CDR2 is LQKENI in the germline V gene. This CDR3 is built from 14 residues. Trimming took off 1 base at V and 1 base at J, with 7 bases between the two ends. The CDR3 is CASSPQSQNTEAFF. CDR3 in DNA: TGTGCCAGCTCACCACAGAGTCAGAACACTGAAGCTTTCTTT.

This clonotype was detected only a few times. V and J are TRBV2 and TRBJ2-7; weak D call: TRBD2 (7 bases). Trimming cost V 8 bases and J 1 base, with 15 bases left between them. This CDR3 contains 14 residues. Germline CDR1 reads SNHLY; CDR2 reads FYNNEI. The CDR3 coding sequence is TGTGCCAGCGCGGGGGAACAGGGATCCTACGAGCAGTACTTC. Its protein is CASAGEQGSYEQYF. Full variable domain (outside the CDR3, taken from reference TRBV2 and TRBJ2-7): EPEVTQTPSHQVTQMGQEVILRCVPISNHLYFYWYRQILGQKVEFLVSFYNNEISEKSEIFDDQFSVERPDGSNFTLKIRSTKLEDSAMYFCASAGEQGSYEQYFGPGTRLTVT.

The chain links TRBV28 to TRBJ2-1; D possibly matches TRBD1 or TRBD2 (5 bases each). CDR3 length: 16 amino acids. Looked up from germline, CDR1 is MDHEN and CDR2 is SYDVKM. Trimming stripped 6 bases from V and 6 bases from J, with 21 bases between. CDR3 DNA: TGTGCCAGCAGACCCTTCGGGGCGGTTGGTATCAATGAGCAGTTCTTC. It specifies CASRPFGAVGINEQFF. The entire variable domain, with the rest obtained from reference TRBV28 and TRBJ2-1, is as follows: DVKVTQSSRYLVKRTGEKVFLECVQDMDHENMFWYRQDPGLGLRLIYFSYDVKMKEKGDIPEGYSVSREKKERFSLILESASTNQTSMYLCASRPFGAVGINEQFFGPGTRLTVL.

This clonotype was detected only a few times. The gene calls are TRBV5-1 and TRBJ2-7, with 11 bases lining up with TRBD2. V shed 4 bases and J 3 bases; nucleotides not matched to a gene: 6. The CDR3 runs 15 residues. Germline V CDR1 and CDR2: SGHRS, YFSETQ. CDR3 region: CASSPGTSGNYEQYF. The CDR3 DNA sequence: TGCGCCAGCAGCCCCGGGACTAGCGGAAACTACGAGCAGTACTTC. Combining the CDR3 with reference TRBV5-1 and TRBJ2-7 gives the whole variable domain KAGVTQTPRYLIKTRGQQVTLSCSPISGHRSVSWYQQTPGQGLQFLFEYFSETQRNKGNFPGRFSGRQFSNSRSEMNVSTLELGDSALYLCASSPGTSGNYEQYFGPGTRLTVT.

This clonotype was seen many times. The chain uses TRBV24-1 and TRBJ2-5, with a tentative D call TRBD2 (7 bases). Germline CDR1 and CDR2: KGHDR and SFDVKD. The CDR3 runs to 14 residues. With 4 bases removed from V and 4 bases from J, the gap between germline ends came to 12 bases. The CDR3 here is CATSDGGLGETQYF. The CDR3 nucleotides read TGTGCCACCAGTGACGGGGGGCTGGGAGAGACCCAGTACTTC.

This clonotype was counted many times. This rearrangement joins TRBV5-1 to TRBJ1-5; no reliable D call. The CDR3 consists of 15 residues. Trimming stripped 0 bases from V and 3 bases from J, with 10 bases between. CDR1 and CDR2 (germline): SGHRS, YFSETQ. Written as DNA, the CDR3 is TGCGCCAGCAGCTTGGACGACACCCTCAATCAGCCCCAGCATTTT. Translation: CASSLDDTLNQPQHF.